These 15 T cell receptor beta chains share one sample of origin, sequenced in a study of T cell repertoires in cytomegalovirus infection. For these receptors, no antigen is known. TCRdb reprocessed the reads via MiXCR and lists one record per CDR3 protein. The sample lists some 940,000 distinct CDR3 sequences, approximately 32% occurring once. The sample consisted of cultured CD8+ T cells from PBMCs, taken from culture after CMV antigen stimulation. These TCRs come from a human donor in good health (CMV status not recorded). Some clones in this sample may be carry-over from other donors' samples.

There are a few counts of this clonotype. This sequence joins TRBV19 and TRBJ1-4; tentatively, D is TRBD1 (5 bases). The CDR3 runs 16 residues. Trimming shortened V by 4 bases and J by 0 bases, and 12 bases separated the two germline ends. From germline, CDR1 is LNHDA and CDR2 SQIVND (reference sequence). The CDR3 DNA is TGTGCCAGTAGTAACCGGGACCATCCAACTAATGAAAAACTGTTTTTT. Residues: CASSNRDHPTNEKLFF.

The rearrangement joins TRBV7-9 to TRBJ1-4; 7 nucleotides agree with TRBD1. Germline V lookup: CDR1 SEHNR, CDR2 FQNEAQ (reference sequence). After removal of 6 bases from V and 4 bases from J, the junction contained 5 bases not matched to a gene. CDR3 length equals 14 residues. The CDR3 loop reads CASRATGDNEKLFF. The CDR3 DNA reads TGTGCCAGCAGGGCCACAGGGGATAATGAAAAACTGTTTTTT.

The sample holds one count of this clonotype. The chain joins TRBV27 to TRBJ2-2; D assignment may be TRBD1 or TRBD2 (5 bases each). CDR1 is MNHEY, CDR2 SMNVEV, per germline (reference sequence). This CDR3 has 14 residues. V was clipped by 8 bases and J by 4 bases, with 14 bases between them. The CDR3 sequence is CASGRAGATGELFF. The CDR3 region has the DNA TGTGCCAGCGGGCGTGCCGGGGCCACCGGGGAGCTGTTTTTT.

This chain uses TRBV5-1 with TRBJ1-4; D is unresolved. CDR3 size: 16 residues. Germline CDR1 and CDR2: SGHRS and YFSETQ. The ends were cut back, 3 bases at V and 7 bases at J, with 19 bases in the middle. The CDR3 reads CASSSYKGVDGEKLFF. In nucleotides, the CDR3 is TGCGCCAGCAGCTCGTACAAGGGTGTTGATGGTGAAAAACTGTTTTTT.

This clonotype was counted between two and nine times. The V gene is TRBV6-6, the J gene TRBJ1-3; D uncertain. V was clipped by 0 bases and J by 3 bases, with 6 bases between them. Per the germline V gene, CDR1 is MNHNY and CDR2 is SVGAGI (reference sequence). The CDR3 runs to 14 residues. In nucleotides, the CDR3 is TGTGCCAGCAGTTACTCGGACGTTGGAAACACCATATATTTT. It specifies CASSYSDVGNTIYF.

This chain links TRBV28 with TRBJ2-7; a weak D match, TRBD1 (7 bases). Looked up from germline, CDR1 is MDHEN and CDR2 is SYDVKM. This CDR3 is built from 15 residues. Between the trimmed V and J ends, which lost 4 bases and 4 bases, there was a span of 17 bases. CDR3 nucleotides: TGTGCCAGCAGTTGGGCGGGCAGGGGGGTTTACGAGCAGTACGTC. The encoded protein is CASSWAGRGVYEQYV.

This chain connects TRBV7-9 to TRBJ1-2; TRBD1 might be the D (5 bases). In germline, CDR1 is SEHNR, CDR2 FQNEAQ (reference sequence). Trimming removed 1 base at V and 8 bases at J, with 20 bases between. The CDR3 has 16 amino acids. The CDR3 DNA reads as TGTGCCAGCAGCTTAGGCGTGACAGTGGATTTTAGGGGCTACACCTTC. It specifies CASSLGVTVDFRGYTF. The whole variable domain, remainder taken from reference TRBV7-9 and TRBJ1-2, is DTGVSQNPRHKITKRGQNVTFRCDPISEHNRLYWYRQTLGQGPEFLTYFQNEAQLEKSRLLSDRFSAERPKGSFSTLEIQRTEQGDSAMYLCASSLGVTVDFRGYTFGSGTRLTVV.

This clonotype was observed at least ten times. The chain combines TRBV7-2 with TRBJ2-3, with D possibly being TRBD2 (5 bases). The CDR3 is 16 residues long. Germline loops: CDR1 SGHTA, CDR2 FQGNSA. V lost 5 bases to trimming and J lost 0 bases, with 15 bases between them. The CDR3 DNA sequence: TGTGCCAGCAGCCCCTATGGGGAGCCTAGCACAGATACGCAGTATTTT. Its translation: CASSPYGEPSTDTQYF.

The chain recombines TRBV4-3 with TRBJ1-1; D may be TRBD1 (5 bases). The germline V gene has CDR1 LGHNA and CDR2 YSLEER. The CDR3 spans 18 residues. Trimming left V 8 bases short and J 6 bases short, with 31 bases between. The CDR3 loop is CASSASMTDHGALAEAFF. The CDR3, as DNA: TGCGCCAGCTCAGCCAGTATGACAGATCATGGGGCGTTGGCTGAAGCTTTCTTT.

This clonotype came up a few times. This chain links TRBV28 with TRBJ2-1, with D uncertain. Trimming cost V 3 bases and J 8 bases, with 8 bases left between them. The CDR3 loop spans 12 amino acids. From germline, CDR1 is MDHEN and CDR2 SYDVKM. CDR3 residues: CASSFRAYEQFF. CDR3 sequence (DNA): TGTGCCAGCAGTTTTAGGGCCTATGAGCAGTTCTTC.

This chain connects TRBV19 to TRBJ2-1; D tentatively fits TRBD1 or TRBD2 (6 bases each). Germline V gene data show CDR1 as LNHDA and CDR2 as SQIVND (reference sequence). This CDR3 has 16 amino acids. V lost 1 base, J lost 0 bases, and 10 bases lay in between. The CDR3 DNA sequence: TGTGCCAGTAGTATAGGAGGGGGGCTCTCCTACAATGAGCAGTTCTTC. It encodes CASSIGGGLSYNEQFF.

The sample holds a few counts of this clonotype. The rearrangement joins TRBV12-3 or TRBV12-4 to TRBJ2-7; D is perhaps TRBD1 (6 bases). Trimming took off 3 bases at V and 3 bases at J, with 15 bases between the two ends. The CDR3 totals 15 residues. The chain's CDR3 is CASSLVRQEFYEQYF. The DNA of the CDR3 is TGTGCCAGCAGTTTGGTGCGACAGGAATTCTACGAGCAGTACTTC.

This clonotype has only a few counts. The chain couples TRBV19 to TRBJ1-1, with TRBD1 as a possible D gene (6 bases). The CDR3 totals 14 residues. The germline V gene has CDR1 LNHDA and CDR2 SQIVND (reference sequence). Trimming shortened V by 6 bases and J by 1 base, and 12 bases separated the two germline ends. The CDR3 DNA reads TGTGCCAGTAGCAGAGGGGGAACGAACACTGAAGCTTTCTTT. Translation: CASSRGGTNTEAFF.

A single count supports this clonotype. This chain links TRBV6-1 with TRBJ2-1, with D perhaps matching TRBD2 (5 bases). Germline assignment: CDR1 MNHNS and CDR2 SASEGT. Trimming pared 1 base from V and 8 bases from J, leaving 21 bases between. The CDR3 runs 17 residues. CDR3 coding DNA: TGTGCCAGCAGTGAAGGACCGATCCGGGGAGTTTATGATGAGCAGTTCTTC. As protein: CASSEGPIRGVYDEQFF.

The chain joins TRBV7-9 to TRBJ1-5; 7 nucleotides line up with TRBD1. V lost 3 bases to trimming and J lost 0 bases; unmatched junction nucleotides: 2. The CDR3 runs 15 residues. The germline gives CDR1 SEHNR, CDR2 FQNEAQ (reference sequence). The CDR3 sequence is CASSLTGISNQPQHF. In DNA, the CDR3 is TGTGCCAGCAGCTTGACAGGGATTAGCAATCAGCCCCAGCATTTT. The variable domain in full, completed from reference TRBV7-9 and TRBJ1-5, reads DTGVSQNPRHKITKRGQNVTFRCDPISEHNRLYWYRQTLGQGPEFLTYFQNEAQLEKSRLLSDRFSAERPKGSFSTLEIQRTEQGDSAMYLCASSLTGISNQPQHFGDGTRLSIL.